The following is a TCR beta chain sequence with its context. This sample is drawn from a study of blood T cell repertoires in COVID-19. The length of the CDR3 is 13 residues. V dropped 5 bases and J dropped 6; count of bases not matched to a gene: 4. In the authors' methods: Nucleated cell number was recorded as an estimate derived from reference gene primer amplification. The data were produced by immunoSEQ multiplex PCR, yet TCRdb's version contains in-frame clones alone and is incomplete. Clonal size and the V and J genes are those of that table, whereas D and trimming came from the DNA. The sample contains tens of thousands of clones, approximately 85% of which appear only once.

The rearrangement uses TRBV12-3 or TRBV12-4 and TRBJ2-1; 7 positions match TRBD1. The sample consisted of peripheral blood. The clonotype comes from an elderly man with acute or convalescent COVID-19. The CDR3 reads CASSRQGSNEQFF. CDR3 bases: TGTGCCAGCAGTCGACAGGGCAGCAATGAGCAGTTCTTC.